Below are 15 T cell receptor beta chains sequenced from a single sample in a study of T-cell memory formation after mild COVID-19. TCRdb ran MiXCR on the 5' RACE reads and lists one entry per CDR3 protein. The sample has a few hundred thousand distinct CDR3 sequences; under 30% are singletons. The specimen was PBMCs or a T cell subset sorted from them (not recorded which). These receptors were obtained from an adult woman who had mild COVID-19 (a few samples of this study predate the infection). Cell type and time point are not known.

This clonotype was found a few times. The chain has TRBV2 and TRBJ2-1; D unclear. Trimming removed 4 bases at V and 8 bases at J, with 6 bases between. This CDR3 comprises 11 residues. Germline assignment: CDR1 SNHLY and CDR2 FYNNEI. CDR3 protein: CASSAWDEQFF. CDR3 nucleotides: TGTGCCAGCAGTGCCTGGGATGAGCAGTTCTTC.

V usage is TRBV5-6 and J usage is TRBJ2-5, with 13 bases lining up with TRBD2. CDR3 length equals 15 residues. The germline CDR1 and CDR2 sequences are SGHDT and YYEEEE. Germline trimming cut 2 bases from V and 5 bases from J; bases unmatched to any gene: 3. CDR3 bases: TGTGCCAGCAGCTTTGGACTAGCGGGAGAGGAGACCCAGTACTTC. It is translated as CASSFGLAGEETQYF.

The rearrangement joins TRBV5-4 to TRBJ2-7; D might be TRBD1 or TRBD2, each matching 6 bases. The CDR3 runs to 13 residues. CDR1 is SGHNT, CDR2 YYREEE, per germline (reference sequence). V lost 2 bases and J lost 5, with 11 bases in between. The CDR3 DNA reads as TGTGCCAGCAGCTTTCGGGGGCAGGACGAGCAGTACTTC. Translation gives CASSFRGQDEQYF.

The V call is TRBV15, the J call TRBJ1-1; no clear D. Trimming took off 4 bases at V and 1 base at J, with 13 bases between the two ends. The CDR3 sequence is 15 residues long. Germline V CDR1 and CDR2: LNHNV, YYDKDF (reference sequence). CDR3 nucleotide sequence: TGTGCCACCAGCATCCGAAGGTTAAAGAACACTGAAGCTTTCTTT. Amino acids: CATSIRRLKNTEAFF.

V usage is TRBV12-3 or TRBV12-4 and J usage is TRBJ2-5, with D possibly TRBD1 on 5 matching bases. The CDR3 sequence is 15 residues long. Trimming removed 5 bases at V and 5 bases at J, with 18 bases between. DNA for the CDR3: TGTGCCAGCAGTGCTGGGTCGGCAGGGTACGAGACCCAGTACTTC. Translating gives CASSAGSAGYETQYF.

This chain connects TRBV5-1 to TRBJ2-7; the match to TRBD2 covers 11 bases. The CDR3 sequence is 15 residues long. V was pared by 2 bases and J by 2 bases, with 3 bases of the junction left unmatched. Germline V gene lookup returns CDR1 SGHRS and CDR2 YFSETQ. The CDR3 nucleotides read TGCGCCAGCAGCTTCTTAGCGGGGGGGACCTACGAGCAGTACTTC. This codes for CASSFLAGGTYEQYF.

The V gene is TRBV5-6, the J gene TRBJ1-1; D unclear. Germline V gives CDR1 SGHDT, CDR2 YYEEEE. Trimming removed 1 base from V and 1 base from J, with 5 bases in between. The length of the CDR3 is 13 residues. CDR3 coding DNA: TGTGCCAGCAGCTTGTGGTGGAACACTGAAGCTTTCTTT. Its protein product is CASSLWWNTEAFF.

The CDR3 bases are TGTGCCAGCTCACCACCGGGGAGCACTGAAGCTTTCTTT. This codes for CASSPPGSTEAFF. The chain recombines TRBV18 with TRBJ1-1; D remains unclear. From germline, CDR1 is KGHSH and CDR2 LQKENI. The germline V and J ends were trimmed by 0 bases and 4 bases, with 6 bases remaining between them. The CDR3 extends over 13 amino acids.

This sequence joins TRBV28 and TRBJ2-7; D call uncertain. The V gene's germline CDR1 is MDHEN and CDR2 SYDVKM. The ends were cut back, 1 base at V and 6 bases at J, with 13 bases in the middle. This CDR3 is built from 14 residues. CDR3 sequence: CASSLSLAQSEQYF. The CDR3 DNA is TGTGCCAGCAGTTTATCCCTGGCACAGTCCGAGCAGTACTTC.

In its sample, this clonotype was seen a few times. This chain uses TRBV5-4 with TRBJ1-5; 7 nucleotides agree with TRBD1. V lost 4 bases and J lost 4; bases outside the gene matches: 5. Germline values: CDR1 SGHNT, CDR2 YYREEE (reference sequence). CDR3 size: 14 residues. The CDR3 nucleotides read TGTGCCAGCAGCAGAAGGGACAGTAATCAGCCCCAGCATTTT. Translating gives CASSRRDSNQPQHF.

The table lists this clonotype with a few counts. The chain uses TRBV5-1 and TRBJ2-2; no firm D call. Trimming removed 0 bases at V and 2 bases at J, with 5 bases between. Germline V gene sequence: CDR1 SGHRS, CDR2 YFSETQ. The CDR3 contains 14 residues. The CDR3 reads CASSLGSNTGELFF. The CDR3 nucleotides read TGCGCCAGCAGCTTGGGCAGTAACACCGGGGAGCTGTTTTTT.

This chain links TRBV18 with TRBJ2-7, with D tentatively TRBD2 (5 bases). Germline CDR1 and CDR2: KGHSH and LQKENI. With 2 bases removed from V and 5 bases from J, the gap between germline ends came to 10 bases. The CDR3 extends over 13 amino acids. This chain's CDR3 is CASSPNGVDEQYF. Written as DNA, the CDR3 is TGTGCCAGCTCACCAAACGGGGTCGACGAGCAGTACTTC.

In its sample, this clonotype was seen a few times. The chain recombines TRBV10-3 with TRBJ2-7, with 8 bases aligning to TRBD1. CDR3 size: 15 residues. V lost 2 bases and J lost 7; bases outside the gene matches: 10. Per the germline V gene, CDR1 is ENHRY and CDR2 is SYGVKD. CDR3 coding DNA: TGTGCCATCAGTGAGCAAAGGGACAGGCTGTCGGAGCAGTACTTC. As protein: CAISEQRDRLSEQYF.

The chain is built from TRBV11-3 and TRBJ2-1; 9 bases match TRBD2. The V and J ends lost 7 bases and 5 bases, in that order; junction bases with no gene match: 9. CDR1 and CDR2 from the germline V gene are SGHNT and YENEEA. The CDR3 loop spans 15 amino acids. The CDR3 loop reads CASTRLAGANNEQFF. DNA for the CDR3: TGTGCCAGCACCAGATTAGCGGGAGCTAACAATGAGCAGTTCTTC.

The gene calls are TRBV12-3 or TRBV12-4 and TRBJ2-1, with TRBD1 matching over 9 bases. With V trimmed by 7 bases and J by 2 bases, 6 bases remained unmatched. The CDR3 covers 15 residues. This chain's CDR3 is CASTLGQGTYNEQFF. The CDR3 DNA is TGTGCCAGCACCCTGGGACAGGGTACCTACAATGAGCAGTTCTTC.